This T cell receptor beta chain was sequenced in a study of cytomegalovirus exposure and HLA in healthy donors. Study-wide results and caveats: Earlier results showed most TCR beta V segments being productive about 90% or about 30% of the time.

The PCR made use of 60 Vbeta and 13 Jbeta primers. Profiled with immunoSEQ multiplex PCR; TCRdb holds only in-frame clones, not every one. Of about 120,000 clones in the sample, 9% to 10% were seen once. Points on this clone: No antigen is known for it.

The CDR3 has 16 amino acids. Germline CDR1 and CDR2: KGHSH and LQKENI. With V trimmed by 4 bases and J by 1 base, 6 bases remained unmatched. The sequence came from a man younger than 45 in good health and CMV-seronegative. Sequenced: PBMCs. V usage is TRBV18 and J usage is TRBJ1-3; 8 bases agree with TRBD1. Here the CDR3 DNA reads TGTGCCAGCTCACGAACACAGGGGGTATCTGGAAACACCATATATTTT. Protein product: CASSRTQGVSGNTIYF.